One and the same sample provided the 8 T cell receptor beta chains below, sequenced in a study of beta chain features in type 1 diabetes. Investigators reverse transcribed all isolated RNA, so they sequenced expressed TCRB transcripts. Clones were sequenced by immunoSEQ multiplex PCR, and TCRdb holds only the in-frame ones, with some missing. The top ten hold around 2% of the sample, which has 30,000 to 40,000 clones, around 60% seen once. The source material was Tregs from blood. The receptors stem from a woman between 25 and 40 years old in good health.

This clone was seen once. The chain links TRBV6-6 to TRBJ2-7, with D unresolved. The CDR3 is 12 amino acids. Germline V lookup: CDR1 MNHNY, CDR2 SVGAGI (reference sequence). V lost 1 base and J lost 7, with 8 bases in between. The chain's CDR3 is CASSYYPREQYF. In DNA, the CDR3 is TGTGCCAGCAGTTACTATCCGCGGGAGCAGTACTTC.

The chain is built from TRBV7-3 and TRBJ2-3, with 7 bases identical to TRBD1. V dropped 2 bases and J dropped 1; count of bases not matched to a gene: 0. Germline V gene lookup returns CDR1 SGHTA and CDR2 FQGTGA. This CDR3 is 14 amino acids long. The CDR3 bases are TGTGCCAGCAGCTTAGACAGGGGCACAGATACGCAGTATTTT. This sequence encodes CASSLDRGTDTQYF. The complete variable domain, with remaining parts taken from reference TRBV7-3 and TRBJ2-3, reads GAGVSQTPSNKVTEKGKYVELRCDPISGHTALYWYRQSLGQGPEFLIYFQGTGAADDSGLPNDRFFAVRPEGSVSTLKIQRTERGDSAVYLCASSLDRGTDTQYFGPGTRLTVL.

V and J are TRBV10-3 and TRBJ1-1; TRBD1 aligns across 7 bases. Per germline, CDR1 ENHRY and CDR2 SYGVKD. This CDR3 contains 14 residues. V lost 8 bases to trimming and J lost 4 bases; unmatched junction nucleotides: 10. The CDR3 region has the DNA TGTGCCATCGCTTTGACAGGGTACGGCACTGAAGCTTTCTTT. Amino acid sequence: CAIALTGYGTEAFF.

The chain carries TRBV27 and TRBJ2-5; D is possibly TRBD2 (6 bases). The length of the CDR3 is 13 residues. Germline values: CDR1 MNHEY, CDR2 SMNVEV (reference sequence). Deletions cut 3 bases from V and 4 bases from J, with 9 bases between. The chain's CDR3 is CASSFRRGETQYF. CDR3 sequence (DNA): TGTGCCAGCAGTTTTCGGAGGGGAGAGACCCAGTACTTC.

The chain uses TRBV23-1 and TRBJ1-1, with TRBD1 matching 7 bases. TRBV23-1 is assigned to the ORF class and has an uncertain function. Losses at the gene ends were 6 bases for V and 0 bases for J; bases not matched to a gene: 7. The CDR3 extends over 15 amino acids. CDR3 loop: CASSPGRGVNTEAFF. In DNA form, the CDR3 reads TGCGCCAGCAGCCCGGGCAGGGGGGTGAACACTGAAGCTTTCTTT.

The J gene is TRBJ2-7, the V gene TRBV7-2, with D unresolved. The CDR3 runs 13 residues. Trimming stripped 1 base from V and 3 bases from J, with 7 bases between. Looked up from germline, CDR1 is SGHTA and CDR2 is FQGNSA. The CDR3 region has the DNA TGTGCCAGCAGCTTAGTGCCAGACTACGAGCAGTACTTC. It is translated as CASSLVPDYEQYF.

The chain couples TRBV7-3 to TRBJ2-4, with D perhaps TRBD2 (6 bases). The CDR3 has 15 residues. The V gene's germline CDR1 is SGHTA and CDR2 FQGTGA. V lost 2 bases and J lost 6, with 14 bases in between. The CDR3 DNA reads TGTGCCAGCAGCTTAGGCGGGATAGGTGGAAACATTCAGTACTTC. Its protein product is CASSLGGIGGNIQYF.

The chain uses TRBV5-1 and TRBJ2-1; 10 nucleotides agree with TRBD2. V lost 1 base and J lost 7; bases outside the gene matches: 8. The CDR3 totals 16 residues. The germline CDR1 and CDR2 sequences are SGHRS and YFSETQ. The CDR3, as DNA: TGCGCCAGCAGCTTGTCTCCAGCGGGAGGGCCTAATGAGCAGTTCTTC. It codes for CASSLSPAGGPNEQFF.